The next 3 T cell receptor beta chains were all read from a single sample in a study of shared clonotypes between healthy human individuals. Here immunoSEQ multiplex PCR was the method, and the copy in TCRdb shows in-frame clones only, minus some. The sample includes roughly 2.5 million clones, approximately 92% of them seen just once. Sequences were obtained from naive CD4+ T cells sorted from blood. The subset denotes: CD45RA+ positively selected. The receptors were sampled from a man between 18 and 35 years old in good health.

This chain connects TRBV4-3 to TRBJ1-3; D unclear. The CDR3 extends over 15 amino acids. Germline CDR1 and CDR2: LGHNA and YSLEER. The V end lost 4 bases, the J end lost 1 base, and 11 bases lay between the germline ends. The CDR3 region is CASSPTRFSGNTIYF. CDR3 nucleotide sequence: TGCGCCAGCAGCCCGACCCGGTTTTCTGGAAACACCATATATTTT.

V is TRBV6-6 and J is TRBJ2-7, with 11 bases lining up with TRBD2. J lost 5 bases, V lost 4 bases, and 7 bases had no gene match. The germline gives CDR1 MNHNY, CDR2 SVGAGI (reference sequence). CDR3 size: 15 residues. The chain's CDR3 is CASSLLSGGGNEQYF. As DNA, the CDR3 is TGTGCCAGCAGTTTACTTAGCGGGGGGGGCAACGAGCAGTACTTC.

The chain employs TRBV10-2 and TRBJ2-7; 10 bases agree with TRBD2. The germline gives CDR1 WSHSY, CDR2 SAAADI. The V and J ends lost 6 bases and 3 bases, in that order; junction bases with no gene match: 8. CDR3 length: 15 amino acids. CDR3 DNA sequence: TGCGCCAGCAGATACGGGACTAGCGACTTCTACGAGCAGTACTTC. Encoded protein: CASRYGTSDFYEQYF.